The 5 T cell receptor beta chains reported below all come from one sample, sequenced in a study of metastatic and nonmetastatic thyroid tumors. Prior to thyroid surgery, none of the patients had received any treatment. Through MiXCR, TCRdb re-clonotyped the PCR reads. Of about 21,000 clones in the sample, over 25% are singletons; the top ten hold about 14%. The sequenced sample consisted of tumor tissue. These receptors came from a male donor with papillary thyroid cancer or a benign thyroid nodule (not recorded which). Some clones in this sample may be carry-over from other donors' samples.

This clone has a handful of counts. A junction end diverges from the germline sequence, so it may reflect a read error. The V and J genes are TRBV28 and TRBJ1-2, with D unresolved. Germline-derived CDR1 and CDR2 are MDHEN and SYDVKM. This CDR3 is built from 15 residues. CDR3 sequence reads: CASRSAAEYGDGHTF. The CDR3 coding sequence is TGTGCCAGCAGATCTGCAGCGGAATACGGAGATGGCCACACCTTC.

This clone occurred a few times. This rearrangement joins TRBV19 to TRBJ2-1; 12 bases map to TRBD2. Germline loops: CDR1 LNHDA, CDR2 SQIVND (reference sequence). V was clipped by 7 bases and J by 8 bases; unmatched bases: 9. CDR3 size: 15 residues. CDR3 in amino acids: CASNPRLAGVDEQFF. Written as DNA, the CDR3 is TGTGCCAGTAATCCTAGACTAGCGGGAGTAGATGAGCAGTTCTTC.

By share, this clone counts as large (0.1 to 1%). The genes are TRBV20-1 and TRBJ2-7; D may correspond to TRBD1 or TRBD2 (6 bases each). CDR1 and CDR2 (germline): DFQATT, SNEGSKA (reference sequence). Trimming shortened V by 0 bases and J by 7 bases, and 19 bases separated the two germline ends. The CDR3 consists of 15 residues. The CDR3 region is CSARETGAGPAEQYF. DNA for the CDR3: TGCAGTGCTAGAGAAACGGGGGCAGGCCCGGCGGAGCAGTACTTC.

By share, this clone ranks as large (0.1 to 1%). The chain employs TRBV27 and TRBJ2-7; D is uncertain. The germline gives CDR1 MNHEY, CDR2 SMNVEV (reference sequence). Trimming removed 2 bases at V and 1 base at J, with 21 bases between. The CDR3 consists of 18 residues. Written as DNA, the CDR3 is TGTGCCAGCAGTTTACCCGACTGCCCCAAGCCTATTTCCTACGAGCAGTACTTC. It codes for CASSLPDCPKPISYEQYF.

This clone was detected many times. The sample carries other DNA sequences with the same CDR3. The V call is TRBV7-6, the J call TRBJ2-7, with a weak D call TRBD1 (7 bases). Germline-derived CDR1 and CDR2 are SGHVS and FNYEAQ. This CDR3 has 14 residues. V was trimmed by 5 bases and J by 7 bases, leaving 18 bases between them. The CDR3 nucleotides read TGTGCCAGCAGCCCGCCAGGACAGGCGGGGGAGCAGTACTTC. Translated, it gives CASSPPGQAGEQYF.